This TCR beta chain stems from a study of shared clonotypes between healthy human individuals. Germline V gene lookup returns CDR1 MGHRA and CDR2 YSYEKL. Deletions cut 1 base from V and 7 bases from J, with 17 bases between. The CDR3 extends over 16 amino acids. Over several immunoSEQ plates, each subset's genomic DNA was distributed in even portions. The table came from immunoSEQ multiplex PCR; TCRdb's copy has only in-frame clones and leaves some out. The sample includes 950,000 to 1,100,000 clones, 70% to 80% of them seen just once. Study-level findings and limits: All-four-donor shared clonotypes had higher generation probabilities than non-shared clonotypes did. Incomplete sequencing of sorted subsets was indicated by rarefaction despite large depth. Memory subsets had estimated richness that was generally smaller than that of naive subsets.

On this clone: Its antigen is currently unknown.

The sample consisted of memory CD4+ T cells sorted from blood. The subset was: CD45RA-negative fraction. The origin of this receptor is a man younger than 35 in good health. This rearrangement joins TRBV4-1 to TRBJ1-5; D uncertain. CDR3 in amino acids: CASSQGTAPGWQPQHF. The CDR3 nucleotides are TGCGCCAGCAGCCAAGGAACAGCCCCAGGCTGGCAGCCCCAGCATTTT.